The table lists the clone carrying this T cell receptor beta chain with a few counts. The antigen is unknown. TCRdb ran MiXCR on the RT-PCR reads and lists one entry per CDR3 protein. Among approximately 500,000 distinct CDR3 sequences listed, over 10% were seen once. The CDR3 loop spans 13 amino acids. The V and J ends lost 5 bases and 4 bases, in that order; junction bases with no gene match: 2. Germline lookup yields CDR1 SGHTA and CDR2 FQGNSA. The sample is drawn from a study of response to subunit inactivated influenza vaccine. The study, taken as a whole, reports: Each seasonal influenza vaccination, the authors suggested, recruits few new T cells.

The chain joins TRBV7-2 to TRBJ2-5, with 9 bases aligning to TRBD2. The sequenced sample was PBMCs from blood, obtained roughly 48 days after vaccination. The TCR comes from a man aged 45-65 years who received an inactivated influenza vaccine. The CDR3 sequence is CASSNSGGETQYF. CDR3 in DNA: TGTGCCAGCAGCAATAGCGGGGGAGAGACCCAGTACTTC. Drawing the rest from reference TRBV7-2 and TRBJ2-5, the complete variable domain is GAGVSQSPSNKVTEKGKDVELRCDPISGHTALYWYRQSLGQGLEFLIYFQGNSAPDKSGLPSDRFSAERTGGSVSTLTIQRTQQEDSAVYLCASSNSGGETQYFGPGTRLLVL.